The sequence of this TCR beta chain was determined in a study of human T cells and chemical hapten exposure. Trimming at V came to 6 bases and at J to 3 bases, leaving 6 bases not matched to a gene. The CDR3 length is 14 residues. Germline V gene sequence: CDR1 MNHEY, CDR2 SVGAGI. The sample holds many counts of this clonotype. TCRdb recomputed calls from the RACE reads with MiXCR, one row per CDR3 protein. This table has some 300,000 distinct CDR3 sequences, around 5% appearing once. Time point noted: pre-sensitization, week 0. Indicated treatment: therapeutic diphenylcyclopropenone sensitization with weekly scalp DPC.

The sequence was collected from a young woman with alopecia areata. Some clones in this sample may be carry-over from other donors' samples. The sample here was whole blood, taken in connection with sensitization to the hapten diphenylcyclopropenone (DPC). This chain connects TRBV6-5 to TRBJ2-7, with 9 bases that match TRBD1. The CDR3 loop reads CASRPGTGSYEQYF. Written as DNA, the CDR3 is TGTGCCAGCAGACCCGGGACAGGGAGCTACGAGCAGTACTTC.